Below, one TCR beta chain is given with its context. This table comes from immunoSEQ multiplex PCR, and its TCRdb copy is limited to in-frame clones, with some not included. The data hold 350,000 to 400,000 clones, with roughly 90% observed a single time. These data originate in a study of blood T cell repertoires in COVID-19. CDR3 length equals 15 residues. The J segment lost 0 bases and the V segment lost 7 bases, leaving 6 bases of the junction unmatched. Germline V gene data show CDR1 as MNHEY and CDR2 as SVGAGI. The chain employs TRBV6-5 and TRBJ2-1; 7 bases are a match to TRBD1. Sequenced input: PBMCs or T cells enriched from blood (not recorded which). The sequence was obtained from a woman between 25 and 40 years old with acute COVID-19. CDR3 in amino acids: CASILTGSSYNEQFF. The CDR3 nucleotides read TGTGCCAGCATTCTGACAGGGAGCTCCTACAATGAGCAGTTCTTC.